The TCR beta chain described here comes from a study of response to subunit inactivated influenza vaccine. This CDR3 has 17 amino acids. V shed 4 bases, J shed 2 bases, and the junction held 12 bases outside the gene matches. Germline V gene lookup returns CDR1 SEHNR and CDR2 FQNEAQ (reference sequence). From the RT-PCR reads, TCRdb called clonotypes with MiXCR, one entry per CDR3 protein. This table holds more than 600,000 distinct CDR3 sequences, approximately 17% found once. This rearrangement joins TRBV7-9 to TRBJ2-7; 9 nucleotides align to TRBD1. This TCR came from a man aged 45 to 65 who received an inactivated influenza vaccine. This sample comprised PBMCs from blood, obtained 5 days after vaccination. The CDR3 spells CASSSSLGTGKPYEQYF. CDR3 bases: TGTGCCAGCAGCTCTAGCCTCGGGACAGGGAAACCCTACGAGCAGTACTTC.